These 18 T cell receptor beta chains originate from one sample sequenced in a study of shared clonotypes between healthy human individuals. TCRdb keeps only in-frame clones here, not all; method: immunoSEQ multiplex PCR. The table includes over 95,000 clones, around 43% detected once. Sample: PBMCs. The source is a woman in her 40s in good health. Some clones in this sample may be carry-over from other donors' samples.

The CDR3 region is CAWSAENQLTEAFF. In DNA, the CDR3 is TGTGCCTGGAGTGCAGAAAACCAACTCACTGAAGCTTTCTTT. The gene calls are TRBV30 and TRBJ1-1; D is undetermined. Germline loops: CDR1 GTSNPN, CDR2 SVGIG (reference sequence). The CDR3 sequence is 14 residues long. V shed 1 base and J shed 4 bases, with 13 bases lying between them.

This clone was picked up many times. The chain links TRBV18 to TRBJ2-5; D is unclear. Germline V gene data show CDR1 as KGHSH and CDR2 as LQKENI. Trimming removed 2 bases at V and 5 bases at J, with 9 bases between. The CDR3 totals 13 residues. The CDR3 coding sequence is TGTGCCAGCTCACCAGGGGTAACTGAGACCCAGTACTTC. Translating it yields CASSPGVTETQYF.

This chain uses TRBV5-4 with TRBJ1-1; D is unclear. There are 12 residues in the CDR3. Germline lookup yields CDR1 SGHNT and CDR2 YYREEE (reference sequence). The V and J ends lost 7 bases and 1 base respectively, with 8 bases between them. CDR3 nucleotides: TGTGCCAGCGCCGGATCGAACACTGAAGCTTTCTTT. Its protein is CASAGSNTEAFF.

This chain connects TRBV5-1 to TRBJ2-7, with TRBD2 identical over 13 bases. In germline, CDR1 is SGHRS, CDR2 YFSETQ. The CDR3 covers 14 residues. Trimming cost V 1 base and J 6 bases; bases outside gene matches: 1. CDR3 in DNA: TGCGCCAGCAGCTTGACTAGCGGGAGGGCCGAGCAGTACTTC. It encodes CASSLTSGRAEQYF.

This clone was detected ten times or more. Mismatch with germline at one junction end may stem from a read error. Within the sample, other DNA sequences also encode this same CDR3. The chain uses TRBV6-1 and TRBJ2-2; D might be TRBD2 (6 bases). Germline V gene data show CDR1 as MNHNS and CDR2 as SASEGT. This CDR3 is 13 amino acids long. CDR3 nucleotides: TGTGCCAGCACGTATAGGGAGGCCGGGGAGCTGTTTTTC. Translation gives CASTYREAGELFF.

This chain connects TRBV19 to TRBJ2-5, with D possibly being TRBD1 (5 bases). TRBJ2-7 explains the end of the DNA better; the J call may be wrong. Germline CDR1 and CDR2: LNHDA and SQIVND (reference sequence). The CDR3 runs 15 residues. The CDR3 DNA reads TGTGCCAGTAGTACCCGACAGACCAACTCCTACGAGCAGTACTTC. Its protein is CASSTRQTNSYEQYF.

Of note for this clone: A far larger clone is just one base off, so this is likely a read error. V and J are TRBV18 and TRBJ2-7; tentatively, D is TRBD1 (5 bases). Trimming shortened V by 8 bases and J by 1 base, and 12 bases separated the two germline ends. The CDR3 totals 13 residues. CDR1 KGHSH and CDR2 LQKENI come from the germline V gene. Here the CDR3 DNA reads TGTGCCAGCAGCCCCAGACAGTCCTACGAGCAGTACTTC. As protein: CASSPRQSYEQYF.

In regard to this clone: A much larger clone lies one base from this, so it may be a read error. This chain joins TRBV2 and TRBJ2-7, with 9 bases identical to TRBD2. Germline-derived CDR1 and CDR2 are SNHLY and FYNNEI. The CDR3 is 16 amino acids. The CDR3 bases are TGTGCCAGCAGCTCCTCTTTAGCGGGAGTTCGGTACGAGCAGCACTTC. This gives the protein CASSSSLAGVRYEQHF.

Written as DNA, the CDR3 is TGTGCCAGCAGTGAGGTCCTCAGCGGGGCGGTTGGGCAGTTCTTC. Its protein product is CASSEVLSGAVGQFF. This chain uses TRBV6-1 with TRBJ2-1, with TRBD2 matching over 7 bases. The germline CDR1 and CDR2 sequences are MNHNS and SASEGT. The CDR3 runs 15 residues. After removal of 3 bases from V and 12 bases from J, the junction contained 14 bases not matched to a gene.

V usage is TRBV9 and J usage is TRBJ2-7, with a weak D call TRBD1 (5 bases). Germline loops: CDR1 SGDLS, CDR2 YYNGEE. The CDR3 covers 15 residues. The V end was cut by 5 bases, the J end by 7 bases, with 22 bases between. CDR3 sequence (DNA): TGTGCCAGCAGTCGTAGTTTGTTACAGGCGAGGGAGCAGTACTTC. Translated: CASSRSLLQAREQYF.

The table lists this clone with many counts. This chain connects TRBV10-3 to TRBJ2-7; 7 bases match TRBD1. This CDR3 contains 13 residues. Trimming took 3 bases from V and 2 from J; bases not matched to a gene: 1. The germline V gene has CDR1 ENHRY and CDR2 SYGVKD. CDR3 sequence: CAISEGQAYEQYF. The CDR3 DNA sequence: TGTGCCATCAGTGAAGGACAGGCCTACGAGCAGTACTTC.

This clone was seen repeatedly, ten times or more. The genes are TRBV28 and TRBJ2-7; 8 nucleotides align to TRBD2. Germline lookup yields CDR1 MDHEN and CDR2 SYDVKM. This CDR3 has 15 residues. J lost 0 bases, V lost 6 bases, and 7 bases had no gene match. The CDR3 DNA reads as TGTGCCAGCAGGGCTAGCGGGTCCGCCTCCTACGAGCAGTACTTC. Translation: CASRASGSASYEQYF.

This clone has just a few counts. V gene TRBV9 combines with J gene TRBJ2-7; D might be TRBD1 (6 bases). This CDR3 has 14 residues. Germline CDR1 and CDR2: SGDLS and YYNGEE. V lost 4 bases and J 7 bases, leaving 18 bases between the germline ends. The DNA for the CDR3 is TGTGCCAGCAGCTCCAGCCAGGGGTCGAGGGAGCAGTACTTC. It encodes CASSSSQGSREQYF.

This clone was seen at least ten times. J is TRBJ2-2 and V is TRBV4-1; D might be TRBD2 (5 bases). The CDR3 spans 20 residues. Trimming took off 0 bases at V and 0 bases at J, with 20 bases between the two ends. Looked up from germline, CDR1 is MGHRA and CDR2 is YSYEKL. As DNA, the CDR3 is TGCGCCAGCAGCCAAGATCCCACGGGATACGGAGGCCCGAACACCGGGGAGCTGTTTTTT. Translating gives CASSQDPTGYGGPNTGELFF.

Of note for this clone: It differs at one base from a far larger clone, so likely a read error. Other DNA sequences in the same sample also yield this CDR3. This sequence joins TRBV18 and TRBJ2-5; no reliable D call. Germline CDR1 and CDR2: KGHSH and LQKENI. CDR3 length equals 12 residues. V was pared by 0 bases and J by 4 bases, with 3 bases between. The CDR3 DNA is TGTGCCAGCTCACCACCGGGAGAGACCCAGTACTTC. Amino acids: CASSPPGETQYF.

This clone was observed a handful of times. The chain is built from TRBV10-1 and TRBJ2-7; 8 nucleotides align to TRBD1. The length of the CDR3 is 15 residues. Germline V gives CDR1 WNHNN, CDR2 SYGVQD (reference sequence). Germline trimming cut 2 bases from V and 5 bases from J; bases unmatched to any gene: 8. CDR3 in DNA: TGCGCCAGCAGTGAGACGACAGGGGCCCTGGACGAGCAGTACTTC. It is translated as CASSETTGALDEQYF.

The chain couples TRBV6-1 to TRBJ2-7, with D possibly matching TRBD1 (5 bases). The germline V gene encodes CDR1 MNHNS and CDR2 SASEGT. The germline V and J ends were trimmed by 5 bases and 1 base, with 9 bases remaining between them. This CDR3 is 13 amino acids long. The CDR3 sequence is CASSWGQSYEQYF. The CDR3 nucleotides are TGTGCCAGCAGTTGGGGCCAGTCCTACGAGCAGTACTTC.

V is TRBV30 and J is TRBJ2-7; tentatively, D is TRBD1 or TRBD2 (5 bases each). The V end was cut by 2 bases, the J end by 3 bases, with 11 bases between. Germline V gene data show CDR1 as GTSNPN and CDR2 as SVGIG (reference sequence). The CDR3 sequence is 13 residues long. CDR3 DNA: TGTGCCTGGAGTCGAGGGGACCTCTACGAGCAGTACTTC. Its translation: CAWSRGDLYEQYF.